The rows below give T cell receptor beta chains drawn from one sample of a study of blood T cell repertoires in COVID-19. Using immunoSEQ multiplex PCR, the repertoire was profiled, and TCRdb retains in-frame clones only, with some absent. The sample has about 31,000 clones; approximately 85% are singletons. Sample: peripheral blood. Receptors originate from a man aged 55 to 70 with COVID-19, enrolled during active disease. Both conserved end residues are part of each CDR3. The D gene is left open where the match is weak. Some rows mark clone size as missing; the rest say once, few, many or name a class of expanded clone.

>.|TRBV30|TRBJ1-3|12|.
TGTGCCTGGACCAGGGGTGAAAACACCATATATTTT
CAWTRGENTIYF
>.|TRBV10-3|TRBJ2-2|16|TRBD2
TGTGCCATCCTTCCGGGAGGCCTAGAAAACACCGGGGAGCTGTTTTTT
CAILPGGLENTGELFF
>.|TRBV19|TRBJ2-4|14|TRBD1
TGTGCCAGTAGTATCAGGGGGCAGGGGAACATTCAGTACTTC
CASSIRGQGNIQYF
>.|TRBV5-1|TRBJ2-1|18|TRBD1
TGCGCCAGCAGCCCCGGCATGGCGGGGACAGGGGGTTACAATGAGCAGTTCTTC
CASSPGMAGTGGYNEQFF
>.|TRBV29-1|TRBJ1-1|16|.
TGCAGCGTTGAAGATCTTCAGGGCCTTCGGAACACTGAAGCTTTCTTT
CSVEDLQGLRNTEAFF
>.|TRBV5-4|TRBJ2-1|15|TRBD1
TGTGCCAGCAGCTCGAAGACAGGGGGGTTCAATGAGCAGTTCTTC
CASSSKTGGFNEQFF
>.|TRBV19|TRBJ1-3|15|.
TGTGCCAGTAGTATCGGGGTCCGGAGATTAAACACCATATATTTT
CASSIGVRRLNTIYF
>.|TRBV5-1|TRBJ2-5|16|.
TGCGCCAGCAGCTTGGTGCGTCTGAGTAGTGGAGAGACCCAGTACTTC
CASSLVRLSSGETQYF
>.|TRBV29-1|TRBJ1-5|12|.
TGCAGCGTTGAAGATCAAGGGGAGCCCCAGCATTTT
CSVEDQGEPQHF
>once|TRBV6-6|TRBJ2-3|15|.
TGTGCCAGCAGTTACGCAGCGGACCCTACAGATACGCAGTATTTT
CASSYAADPTDTQYF
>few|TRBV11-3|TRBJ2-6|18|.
TGTGCCAGCAGCTTAGCTACGAACAGGTACTCTGGGGCCAACGTCCTGACTTTC
CASSLATNRYSGANVLTF
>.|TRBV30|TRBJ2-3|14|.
TGTGCCTGGAGCCGGGACAGCGGGACAGATACGCAGTATTTT
CAWSRDSGTDTQYF